Each of the 27 T cell receptor beta chains below was sequenced from the same sample in a study of blood T cell repertoires in COVID-19. TCRdb's copy holds only in-frame clones and misses some; the assay was immunoSEQ multiplex PCR. The sample carries some 120,000 clones, more than 80% recorded once. Source material: peripheral blood. All receptors come from a human donor in a cohort sampled during active COVID-19.

The chain is built from TRBV5-1 and TRBJ2-3, with D possibly TRBD2 on 6 matching bases. CDR1 and CDR2 (germline): SGHRS, YFSETQ. This CDR3 region has 13 residues. V gave up 3 bases and J gave up 3 bases, with 8 bases separating them. The CDR3 coding sequence is TGCGCCAGCAGCTCTGGGACTACAGATACGCAGTATTTT. This sequence encodes CASSSGTTDTQYF.

This clone has a single count. This rearrangement joins TRBV3-1 (or the pseudogene TRBV3-2) to TRBJ1-4; weak D call: TRBD1 (5 bases). Between the trimmed V and J ends, which lost 6 bases and 5 bases, there was a span of 28 bases. The CDR3 totals 19 residues. The V gene's germline CDR1 is LGHDT and CDR2 YNNKEL (reference sequence). CDR3 residues: CASSPRAVFLRGENEKLFF. CDR3 nucleotides: TGTGCCAGCAGTCCAAGGGCTGTTTTCCTTCGGGGGGAGAATGAAAAACTGTTTTTT.

The V and J genes are TRBV5-1 and TRBJ1-5; D gene unclear. Germline V lookup: CDR1 SGHRS, CDR2 YFSETQ. The CDR3 sequence is 14 residues long. Trimming shortened V by 1 base and J by 7 bases, and 12 bases separated the two germline ends. The chain's CDR3 is CASSLREGRQPQHF. In DNA form, the CDR3 reads TGCGCCAGCAGCTTGCGGGAGGGAAGACAGCCCCAGCATTTT. Based on the CDR3 plus reference TRBV5-1 and TRBJ1-5, the full variable domain is KAGVTQTPRYLIKTRGQQVTLSCSPISGHRSVSWYQQTPGQGLQFLFEYFSETQRNKGNFPGRFSGRQFSNSRSEMNVSTLELGDSALYLCASSLREGRQPQHFGDGTRLSIL.

The chain has TRBV4-2 and TRBJ2-7, with 11 bases that match TRBD2. Trimming at V came to 1 base and at J to 3 bases, leaving 5 bases not matched to a gene. Germline V gene lookup returns CDR1 LGHNA and CDR2 YNFKEQ. The CDR3 length is 16 residues. CDR3 in amino acids: CASSQVYGTSGYEQYF. Here the CDR3 DNA reads TGTGCCAGCAGCCAAGTCTACGGGACTAGCGGCTACGAGCAGTACTTC.

This chain connects TRBV10-3 to TRBJ2-7; no reliable D call. Trimming took off 0 bases at V and 1 base at J, with 10 bases between the two ends. The CDR3 is 15 residues long. Germline values: CDR1 ENHRY, CDR2 SYGVKD. Written as DNA, the CDR3 is TGTGCCATCAGTGAGTCCGATTCCGGTTCCTACGAGCAGTACTTC. As protein: CAISESDSGSYEQYF.

This clone was seen only a few times. In DNA form, the CDR3 reads TGTGCCAGCTCACCAGGCACAAGCTCCTACGAGCAGTACTTC. Its protein product is CASSPGTSSYEQYF. This sequence joins TRBV18 and TRBJ2-7; D is uncertain. The CDR3 has 14 residues. V was cut by 2 bases and J by 0 bases, with 8 bases left in between. Germline CDR1 and CDR2: KGHSH and LQKENI.

This sequence joins TRBV19 and TRBJ2-5; maybe TRBD2 (7 bases). This CDR3 has 14 residues. Trimming pared 8 bases from V and 5 bases from J, leaving 18 bases between. Germline V gene lookup returns CDR1 LNHDA and CDR2 SQIVND (reference sequence). This chain's CDR3 is CASSDGGAGETQYF. The CDR3 DNA reads as TGTGCCAGTTCTGATGGGGGGGCAGGTGAGACCCAGTACTTC.

This clone appeared a single time. The chain joins TRBV7-6 to TRBJ1-1, with 11 bases that match TRBD1. Germline CDR1 is SGHVS and CDR2 is FNYEAQ. The CDR3 totals 16 residues. V trimming: 6 bases; J trimming: 1 base; junction bases outside the gene matches: 7. In DNA, the CDR3 is TGTGCCAGCAGTTTCGGACAGGGGGCGACGAACACTGAAGCTTTCTTT. The encoded protein is CASSFGQGATNTEAFF. Looking up the rest from reference TRBV7-6 and TRBJ1-1 gives the full variable domain: GAGVSQSPRYKVTKRGQDVALRCDPISGHVSLYWYRQALGQGPEFLTYFNYEAQQDKSGLPNDRFSAERPEGSISTLTIQRTEQRDSAMYRCASSFGQGATNTEAFFGQGTRLTVV.

The sample holds a few counts of this clone. The rearrangement links TRBV19 to TRBJ1-5; tentative D call: TRBD1 (6 bases). The V gene's germline CDR1 is LNHDA and CDR2 SQIVND (reference sequence). The CDR3 has 12 amino acids. V was clipped by 7 bases and J by 11 bases, with 15 bases between them. The DNA for the CDR3 is TGTGCCAGTACCTCGGGGGGGCAGGCCCAGCATTTT. Its translation is CASTSGGQAQHF. The full variable domain, its missing parts supplied by reference TRBV19 and TRBJ1-5, is DGGITQSPKYLFRKEGQNVTLSCEQNLNHDAMYWYRQDPGQGLRLIYYSQIVNDFQKGDIAEGYSVSREKKESFPLTVTSAQKNPTAFYLCASTSGGQAQHFGDGTRLSIL.

The rearrangement uses TRBV3-1 (or the pseudogene TRBV3-2) and TRBJ1-5, with a possible D match to TRBD1 (5 bases). Germline V gene lookup returns CDR1 LGHDT and CDR2 YNNKEL (reference sequence). V lost 3 bases, J lost 4 bases, and 10 bases lay in between. CDR3 length: 14 residues. CDR3 coding DNA: TGTGCCAGCAGCCAGGGTGGGGCAAATCAGCCCCAGCATTTT. Protein sequence: CASSQGGANQPQHF.

This rearrangement joins TRBV29-1 to TRBJ1-1, with TRBD1 as a possible D gene (6 bases). Trimming shortened V by 6 bases and J by 4 bases, and 21 bases separated the two germline ends. Germline CDR1 is SQVTM and CDR2 is ANQGSEA. The CDR3 is made up of 15 amino acids. CDR3 DNA: TGCAGCGTCGCCGTAAGGCGAGCAGGGGTCACTGAAGCTTTCTTT. Encoded protein: CSVAVRRAGVTEAFF.

This chain links TRBV19 with TRBJ1-1; D may be TRBD1 (5 bases). Trimming cost V 8 bases and J 0 bases, with 13 bases left between them. The CDR3 has 14 amino acids. The germline V gene encodes CDR1 LNHDA and CDR2 SQIVND (reference sequence). CDR3 nucleotides: TGTGCCAGTGGGGGGAAGGGGCTGAACACTGAAGCTTTCTTT. Its translation is CASGGKGLNTEAFF.

The rearrangement joins TRBV5-5 to TRBJ2-7, with 13 bases lining up with TRBD2. Germline-derived CDR1 and CDR2 are SGHKS and YYEKEE (reference sequence). The CDR3 is made up of 15 amino acids. Trimming removed 5 bases from V and 2 bases from J; junction bases left unmatched: 4. CDR3 DNA sequence: TGTGCCAGCAGGGACGGGACTAGCGGGGCCTACGAGCAGTACTTC. It specifies CASRDGTSGAYEQYF.

This clone was counted between two and nine times. The rearrangement uses TRBV27 and TRBJ1-1; D uncertain. Germline V gives CDR1 MNHEY, CDR2 SMNVEV (reference sequence). The CDR3 is made up of 14 amino acids. V dropped 7 bases and J dropped 1 base, with 13 bases sitting between them. The CDR3 DNA reads as TGTGCCAGCAAACTCGTCTCGGGGAACACTGAAGCTTTCTTT. Protein: CASKLVSGNTEAFF.

This chain joins TRBV27 and TRBJ1-5, with a weak D call TRBD1 (5 bases). The ends were cut back, 4 bases at V and 4 bases at J, with 8 bases in the middle. CDR1 is MNHEY, CDR2 SMNVEV, per germline (reference sequence). The CDR3 has 13 residues. CDR3 region: CASSSDRNQPQHF. The CDR3 bases are TGTGCCAGCAGTTCCGACAGAAATCAGCCCCAGCATTTT.

The chain joins TRBV18 to TRBJ2-5; 7 nucleotides match TRBD2. The CDR3 runs to 14 residues. The V segment lost 3 bases and the J segment 1 base; nucleotides outside the gene matches: 2. Germline CDR1 and CDR2: KGHSH and LQKENI. CDR3 residues: CASSPGLSQETQYF. In DNA form, the CDR3 reads TGTGCCAGCTCACCGGGACTATCCCAAGAGACCCAGTACTTC.

The rearrangement links TRBV4-3 to TRBJ1-5; perhaps TRBD1 as D (5 bases). V gave up 4 bases and J gave up 2 bases, with 6 bases separating them. The germline CDR1 and CDR2 sequences are LGHNA and YSLEER. This CDR3 has 13 amino acids. For the CDR3, the DNA is TGCGCCAGCAGCCGGGGGGGCAATCAGCCCCAGCATTTT. Its protein is CASSRGGNQPQHF.

The rearrangement joins TRBV7-9 to TRBJ2-7; 9 bases map to TRBD1. CDR1 and CDR2 from the germline V gene are SEHNR and FQNEAQ (reference sequence). The CDR3 is 15 residues long. The V and J ends lost 5 bases and 2 bases, in that order; junction bases with no gene match: 7. The CDR3 DNA reads TGTGCCAGCAGCCCCTTCCGGGACAGGGCCTACGAGCAGTACTTC. Amino acids: CASSPFRDRAYEQYF.

The chain joins TRBV6-1 to TRBJ2-1, with TRBD2 matching 12 bases. CDR1 and CDR2 (germline): MNHNS, SASEGT. Trimming at V came to 4 bases and at J to 1 base, leaving 5 bases not matched to a gene. The CDR3 sequence is 17 residues long. The CDR3 DNA sequence: TGTGCCAGCAGTGCTAATCTAGCGGGAGGGTCCTACAATGAGCAGTTCTTC. This encodes CASSANLAGGSYNEQFF.

The chain has TRBV9 and TRBJ2-3; D is perhaps TRBD2 (5 bases). The CDR3 runs to 14 residues. Trimming took 6 bases from V and 2 from J, leaving 13 bases between them. Germline V gives CDR1 SGDLS, CDR2 YYNGEE. CDR3 DNA sequence: TGTGCCAGCACCCCCGGGGTCACCACAGATACGCAGTATTTT. Protein product: CASTPGVTTDTQYF.

V usage is TRBV7-9 and J usage is TRBJ2-7; 9 bases are a match to TRBD1. In germline, CDR1 is SEHNR, CDR2 FQNEAQ (reference sequence). This CDR3 is 15 amino acids long. J gave up 2 bases and V 4 bases, and 6 bases lay outside the gene matches. CDR3 sequence (DNA): TGTGCCAGCAGCTCGCGGACAGGGGAGACCTACGAGCAGTACTTC. This encodes CASSSRTGETYEQYF.

The J gene is TRBJ1-3, the V gene TRBV20-1, with no clear D. Per the germline V gene, CDR1 is DFQATT and CDR2 is SNEGSKA (reference sequence). Between the trimmed V and J ends, which lost 6 bases and 5 bases, there was a span of 8 bases. The CDR3 totals 11 residues. In nucleotides, the CDR3 is TGCAGTGCATACGACAGAAACACCATATATTTT. Translation: CSAYDRNTIYF.

The CDR3 is CASSIRGNQPQHF. DNA for the CDR3: TGTGCCAGTAGTATTCGGGGGAATCAGCCCCAGCATTTT. This chain uses TRBV19 with TRBJ1-5; tentatively, D is TRBD1 (5 bases). Germline V gives CDR1 LNHDA, CDR2 SQIVND (reference sequence). Trimming took 3 bases from V and 4 from J, leaving 7 bases between them. This CDR3 region has 13 residues.

This rearrangement joins TRBV5-4 to TRBJ1-2; D is possibly TRBD1 (5 bases). Between the trimmed V and J ends, which lost 4 bases and 4 bases, there was a span of 11 bases. The CDR3 length is 13 residues. CDR1 SGHNT and CDR2 YYREEE come from the germline V gene (reference sequence). In DNA form, the CDR3 reads TGTGCCAGCAGCCCGGAGGGGAGCTATGGCTACACCTTC. Translated, it gives CASSPEGSYGYTF. Complete variable domain (other parts from reference TRBV5-4 and TRBJ1-2): ETGVTQSPTHLIKTRGQQVTLRCSSQSGHNTVSWYQQALGQGPQFIFQYYREEENGRGNFPPRFSGLQFPNYSSELNVNALELDDSALYLCASSPEGSYGYTFGSGTRLTVV.

This chain links TRBV28 with TRBJ1-1, with D unclear. Trimming cost V 5 bases and J 10 bases, with 17 bases left between them. CDR3 length: 13 amino acids. Germline CDR1 MDHEN, CDR2 SYDVKM. The CDR3 is CASSLARVGTAFF. The CDR3, as DNA: TGTGCCAGCAGTCTCGCGAGGGTGGGAACAGCTTTCTTT.

The rearrangement joins TRBV3-1 (or the pseudogene TRBV3-2) to TRBJ1-1; 7 bases agree with TRBD1. CDR1 is LGHDT, CDR2 YNNKEL, per germline (reference sequence). The CDR3 totals 13 residues. V trimming: 1 base; J trimming: 5 bases; junction bases outside the gene matches: 1. CDR3 in amino acids: CASSQVQGTEAFF. The CDR3 DNA reads TGTGCCAGCAGCCAAGTACAGGGGACTGAAGCTTTCTTT.

This clone has only one observation. The rearrangement joins TRBV24-1 to TRBJ2-3, with 7 nucleotides matching TRBD1. V lost 2 bases, J lost 2 bases, and 6 bases stayed unmatched. Germline CDR1 is KGHDR and CDR2 is SFDVKD. This CDR3 is 16 amino acids long. CDR3 in DNA: TGTGCCACCAGTGATTCCGACAGGGAACCCACAGATACGCAGTATTTT. Amino acid sequence: CATSDSDREPTDTQYF.